The rows below give T cell receptor beta chains drawn from one sample of a study of cytomegalovirus exposure and HLA in healthy donors. Sequencing used immunoSEQ multiplex PCR; TCRdb keeps in-frame clones, though not all of them. The sample contains a few hundred thousand clones, around 77% of which appear only once. The sequenced material came from PBMCs. Receptor source: a woman aged 30 to 39 in good health and CMV-seronegative. Both conserved end residues are part of each CDR3. The order of the fields is CDR3 protein, CDR3 DNA, CDR3 length, D gene, clone size, V gene, J gene. A D gene is named only where the DNA matches it firmly. Size values are once, few and many counts, or a class for expanded clones, and some rows have none.

CASSPSGESYEQYF,TGTGCCAGCAGTCCTAGCGGGGAGTCTTACGAGCAGTACTTC,14,TRBD2,NA,TRBV6-5,TRBJ2-7
CASSPVAGSEAFF,TGTGCCAGCTCACCAGTCGCGGGGAGTGAAGCTTTCTTT,13,NA,NA,TRBV18,TRBJ1-1
CATSRFNEKLFF,TGTGCCACCAGTCGGTTCAATGAAAAACTGTTTTTT,12,NA,NA,TRBV15,TRBJ1-4
CASSRGSQFGDYEQYF,TGTGCCAGCTCACGAGGCAGTCAGTTTGGAGACTACGAGCAGTACTTC,16,NA,NA,TRBV18,TRBJ2-7
CASSSIQGSEQYF,TGTGCCAGCAGTTCCATACAGGGTTCCGAGCAGTACTTC,13,NA,NA,TRBV27,TRBJ2-7
CASESFPLPGLADEQFF,TGTGCCAGCGAATCCTTCCCACTACCGGGACTAGCGGACGAGCAGTTCTTC,17,TRBD2,NA,TRBV7-9,TRBJ2-1
CASSLAPYSGGSNQPQHF,TGTGCCAGCAGTTTGGCCCCCTACTCGGGCGGGAGCAATCAGCCCCAGCATTTT,18,NA,once,TRBV27,TRBJ1-5
CASRGRGYTGELFF,TGTGCCAGCAGGGGCAGGGGGTACACCGGGGAGCTGTTTTTT,14,TRBD1,NA,TRBV6-5,TRBJ2-2
CASSPPRRAGEKLFF,TGTGCCAGCAGTCCCCCCCGGAGGGCAGGGGAAAAACTGTTTTTT,15,NA,NA,TRBV28,TRBJ1-4
CAISVGLVPETQYF,TGTGCCATCAGTGTGGGACTAGTCCCGGAGACCCAGTACTTC,14,TRBD2,NA,TRBV10-3,TRBJ2-5
CASTQGSSYNEQFF,TGTGCCAGCACACAGGGCAGCTCCTACAATGAGCAGTTCTTC,14,NA,NA,TRBV6-5,TRBJ2-1
CASDTGTGYGYTF,TGCGCCAGCGACACAGGGACCGGCTATGGCTACACCTTC,13,NA,NA,TRBV5-1,TRBJ1-2
CASSLDSSFNEKLFF,TGCGCCAGCAGCTTGGACAGCTCCTTTAATGAAAAACTGTTTTTT,15,NA,few,TRBV5-1,TRBJ1-4
CASSSESSYEQYF,TGTGCCAGTAGTTCTGAGAGCTCCTACGAGCAGTACTTC,13,NA,NA,TRBV19,TRBJ2-7
CASSLTETQYF,TGTGCCAGCAGCTTGACTGAGACCCAGTACTTC,11,NA,NA,TRBV7-9,TRBJ2-5
CASSLTGPNTEAFF,TGCGCCAGCAGCTTGACAGGCCCGAACACTGAAGCTTTCTTT,14,NA,NA,TRBV5-1,TRBJ1-1
CASSLKSYSSTEAFF,TGTGCCAGCAGCTTAAAAAGCTACTCTAGCACTGAAGCTTTCTTT,15,NA,NA,TRBV7-9,TRBJ1-1
CASSLGGGIYNSPLHF,TGCGCCAGCAGCTTGGGCGGGGGGATCTATAATTCACCCCTCCACTTT,16,NA,NA,TRBV5-1,TRBJ1-6
CASSLISGANQPQHF,TGTGCCAGCAGCTTAATTAGTGGGGCGAATCAGCCCCAGCATTTT,15,NA,NA,TRBV11-2,TRBJ1-5
CAWSVDRSYEQYF,TGTGCCTGGAGTGTAGATAGATCCTACGAGCAGTACTTC,13,NA,NA,TRBV30,TRBJ2-7
CASSERTSIDEQYF,TGCGCCAGCAGCGAGAGGACTAGCATCGACGAGCAGTACTTC,14,TRBD2,NA,TRBV5-1,TRBJ2-7
CASSLDRGSPLHF,TGTGCCAGCAGCTTAGATAGAGGGTCACCCCTCCACTTT,13,NA,NA,TRBV7-8,TRBJ1-6
CASSLWTGMNEQFF,TGTGCCAGCAGCCTTTGGACAGGGATGAATGAGCAGTTCTTC,14,TRBD1,few,TRBV9,TRBJ2-1
CASSIQGRDSTGELFF,TGTGCCAGCAGTATACAGGGGAGAGATAGCACCGGGGAGCTGTTTTTT,16,TRBD1,few,TRBV6-6,TRBJ2-2
CASSLGQNYGYTF,TGTGCCAGCAGCCTGGGACAGAACTATGGCTACACCTTC,13,TRBD1,NA,TRBV7-9,TRBJ1-2
CASSERSGVNSPLHF,TGTGCCAGCAGTGAAAGGTCCGGGGTGAATTCACCCCTCCACTTT,15,NA,NA,TRBV6-1,TRBJ1-6
CASRGSLGQNYEQYF,TGCGCCAGCAGAGGTTCTTTGGGACAGAATTACGAGCAGTACTTC,15,TRBD1,few,TRBV5-1,TRBJ2-7
CASSLNSGNTIYF,TGCGCCAGCAGCTTGAACAGTGGAAACACCATATATTTT,13,NA,once,TRBV5-1,TRBJ1-3
CASSQYLSTGGNYGYTF,TGCGCCAGCAGCCAGTATCTATCGACAGGGGGAAACTATGGCTACACCTTC,17,TRBD1,NA,TRBV4-1,TRBJ1-2
CASSLVSGGINNEQFF,TGCGCCAGCAGCTTGGTAAGCGGGGGCATCAACAATGAGCAGTTCTTC,16,TRBD2,NA,TRBV5-1,TRBJ2-1
CASKAGGDTEAFF,TGTGCCAGCAAAGCGGGGGGTGACACTGAAGCTTTCTTT,13,NA,few,TRBV7-9,TRBJ1-1
CASSSGLAEGQETQYF,TGCGCCAGCAGCTCCGGACTAGCGGAGGGGCAAGAGACCCAGTACTTC,16,TRBD2,NA,TRBV5-1,TRBJ2-5
CASRGGNGANVLTF,TGCGCCAGCAGGGGAGGAAATGGGGCCAACGTCCTGACTTTC,14,NA,NA,TRBV5-1,TRBJ2-6
CASSGSAGTSSYEQYF,TGTGCCAGCAGCGGCAGCGCTGGGACTAGCTCCTACGAGCAGTACTTC,16,TRBD2,NA,TRBV9,TRBJ2-7
CSSSPTGGTGTYEQYF,TGTTCCAGCAGCCCCACCGGGGGGACAGGGACTTACGAGCAGTACTTC,16,TRBD1,NA,TRBV7-9,TRBJ2-7
CASLVRLAGDDEQFF,TGTGCCAGCCTTGTGAGACTAGCGGGAGATGATGAGCAGTTCTTC,15,TRBD2,NA,TRBV5-4,TRBJ2-1
CASSPGNNNEQFF,TGTGCCAGTAGTCCAGGGAACAACAATGAGCAGTTCTTC,13,NA,NA,TRBV19,TRBJ2-1